This entry concerns a single T cell receptor beta chain. This clone's antigen is unknown. It has no much larger one-base neighbor in the sample; base qualities were not kept. This sample was taken from a study of blood T cell repertoires in COVID-19 (TCRdb year 2020). For context, the study as a whole: Samples from collaborators originated in the United States, Italy and Spain and spanned both the acute and convalescent phases of COVID-19. The sample metadata nearly always contained a de-identified subject ID, COVID-19 status, age in years and sex. The dataset comprised deeply sampled blood TCRbeta repertoires from subjects exposed to, actively infected with, or recovered from COVID-19. HLA class I and class II types, where available, came from metadata supplied by the sample provider rather than from assay-based typing. A freely available public database, intended as a resource for researchers studying the immune response to SARS-CoV-2, is where the repertoires were released. The samples were drawn from two sources: the first 160 participants of the ongoing ImmuneRACE study, and over 950 subjects contributed by 6 global collaborators. The prospective study material was composed of cDNA or gDNA derived from T cells, B-cell-depleted T cells, or PBMCs. The full study reports these points: The amount of clinical and demographic metadata varied by source and participant and was provided uncurated.

Each collaborating institution followed its own protocols to collect whole blood in K2EDTA tubes. For TCRbeta analysis, collaborator samples were shipped as frozen whole blood, as isolated PBMCs, or as DNA extracted from either sample type. The CDR3 holds 13 amino acids from the cysteine to the phenylalanine. This entry keeps only the CDR3 DNA: 39 bases, framed from base 1. V is cut by 7 bases and J by 5 bases, and the space between the germline ends is 14 bases. Per the germline V gene, SGHTA is the CDR1 and FQGNSA is the CDR2. The immunoSEQ Assay, a bias-controlled multiplex PCR, was used to amplify TCRbeta CDR3 regions from genomic DNA. Under the source paper's analysis protocol: The number of nucleated cells in each sample was estimated by amplification of reference gene primers within the assay. To quantify the absolute abundance of each unique TCRbeta CDR3 rearrangement, sequence reads were collapsed and filtered. For each sample, productive Simpson clonality was calculated as the square root of Simpson's diversity index across productive rearrangements. Drawn from immuneACCESS, this table holds only the in-frame rearrangements with V and J called that TCRdb kept. Clones are partly lost; checked studies trace under half to an unresolved V gene and leave the rest unexplained. D and trimming were read from the DNA, whereas the V and J calls and clone size are those reported in that table. Within this sample are 68,000 or so clones, with approximately 89% of them counted one time only. Together, the top ten hold 8.2% of the sample.

Sequencing was carried out using peripheral blood. This chain joins TRBV7-2 to TRBJ2-5; possibly the D gene is TRBD2, per 5 matching bases. This clonotype was sampled from a man aged 50-60 years with active COVID-19. This receptor has the CDR3 CASKASYLETQYF. DNA sequence: TGTGCCAGCAAGGCTAGCTATCTGGAGACCCAGTACTTC.